The entry below describes one T cell receptor beta chain. The entry originates in a study of blood T cell repertoires in COVID-19. Turning to the study itself: The samples span acute and convalescent COVID-19 from the United States, Italy and Spain. Sample material is recorded as cDNA or gDNA derived from T cells, B-cell-depleted T cells, or PBMCs.

CDR1 is MGHDK and CDR2 is SYGVNS in the germline V gene. The ends were cut back, 10 bases at V and 0 bases at J, with 12 bases in the middle. This CDR3 contains 13 residues. The protocol was immunoSEQ multiplex PCR, while the TCRdb copy is restricted to in-frame clones and leaves out a portion. This table holds around 250,000 clones, around 90% found once. The cohort comprised adults aged about 18 to 100 years residing in 24 US areas. Within 2 weeks of study entry, exposed participants had contacted a PCR-confirmed or clinician-diagnosed COVID-19 case. The sequenced sample consisted of PBMCs or T cells enriched from blood (not recorded which). V is TRBV25-1 and J is TRBJ2-5, with a weak D call TRBD2 (6 bases). The receptor was isolated from a woman in her thirties or forties who had been exposed to COVID-19. The CDR3 sequence is CATGRDYQETQYF. Written as DNA, the CDR3 is TGTGCCACCGGACGGGACTACCAAGAGACCCAGTACTTC.